The TCR beta chain under discussion was sequenced for a study of blood T cell repertoires in COVID-19. Study overall: Acute-phase and convalescent COVID-19 samples originated in the United States, Italy and Spain. T cells, B-cell-depleted T cells, or PBMCs supplied cDNA or gDNA.

Study processing details: Reference gene primers were amplified, and this amplification served to estimate nucleated cell counts. Measured with immunoSEQ multiplex PCR; TCRdb has only the in-frame clones, and not every one. V, J and clone size reflect that table, while D and trimming were determined from the DNA. The sample includes roughly 140,000 clones, around 80% of them seen just once. Trimming at V came to 4 bases and at J to 2 bases, leaving 6 bases not matched to a gene. The CDR3 consists of 16 residues. CDR1 is SGHRS, CDR2 YFSETQ, per germline. Sequencing was performed on peripheral blood. This clonotype was obtained from a man in his 60s with active or convalescent COVID-19. The chain has TRBV5-1 and TRBJ2-7; 13 bases match TRBD2. The CDR3 here is CASSLLTSGGTYEQYF. The CDR3 DNA follows: TGCGCCAGCAGCCTTCTGACTAGCGGGGGGACCTACGAGCAGTACTTC.